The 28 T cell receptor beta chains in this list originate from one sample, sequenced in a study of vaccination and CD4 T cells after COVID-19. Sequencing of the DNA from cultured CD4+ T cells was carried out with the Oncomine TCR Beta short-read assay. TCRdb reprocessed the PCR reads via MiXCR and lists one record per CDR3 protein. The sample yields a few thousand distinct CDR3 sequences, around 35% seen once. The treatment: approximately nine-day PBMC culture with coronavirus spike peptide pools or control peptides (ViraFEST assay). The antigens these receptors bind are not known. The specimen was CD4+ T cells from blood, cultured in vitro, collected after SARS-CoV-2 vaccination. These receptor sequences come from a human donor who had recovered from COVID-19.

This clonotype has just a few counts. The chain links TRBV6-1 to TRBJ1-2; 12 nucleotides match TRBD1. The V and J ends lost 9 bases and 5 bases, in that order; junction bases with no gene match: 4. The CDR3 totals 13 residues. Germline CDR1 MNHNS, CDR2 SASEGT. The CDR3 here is CARGDRGPYGYTF. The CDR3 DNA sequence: TGTGCCAGGGGGGACAGGGGGCCGTATGGCTACACCTTC.

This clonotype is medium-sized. CDR3 loop: CATSESGQGGGYTF. DNA for the CDR3: TGTGCCACCAGTGAATCGGGACAGGGGGGAGGCTACACCTTC. The chain uses TRBV24-1 and TRBJ1-2; 11 positions agree with TRBD1. The CDR3 consists of 14 residues. V was clipped by 4 bases and J by 8 bases; unmatched bases: 5. Per germline, CDR1 KGHDR and CDR2 SFDVKD.

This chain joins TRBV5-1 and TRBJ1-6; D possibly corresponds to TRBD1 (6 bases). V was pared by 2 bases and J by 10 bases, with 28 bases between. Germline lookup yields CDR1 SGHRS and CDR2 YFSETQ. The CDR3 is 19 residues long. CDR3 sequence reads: CASSFLPRTAGLGVSPLHF. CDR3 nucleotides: TGCGCCAGCAGCTTCCTCCCGCGGACAGCCGGACTGGGAGTATCACCCCTCCACTTT.

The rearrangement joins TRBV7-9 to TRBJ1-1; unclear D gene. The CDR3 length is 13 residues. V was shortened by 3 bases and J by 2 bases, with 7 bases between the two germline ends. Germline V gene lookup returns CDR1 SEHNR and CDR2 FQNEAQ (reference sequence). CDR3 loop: CASSLAYNTEAFF. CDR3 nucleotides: TGTGCCAGCAGCTTGGCTTACAACACTGAAGCTTTCTTT.

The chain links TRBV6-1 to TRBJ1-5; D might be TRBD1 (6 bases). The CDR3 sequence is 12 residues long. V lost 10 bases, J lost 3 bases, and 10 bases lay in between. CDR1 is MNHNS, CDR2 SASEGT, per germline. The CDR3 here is CATGGPNQPQHF. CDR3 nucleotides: TGTGCCACCGGGGGGCCCAATCAGCCCCAGCATTTT.

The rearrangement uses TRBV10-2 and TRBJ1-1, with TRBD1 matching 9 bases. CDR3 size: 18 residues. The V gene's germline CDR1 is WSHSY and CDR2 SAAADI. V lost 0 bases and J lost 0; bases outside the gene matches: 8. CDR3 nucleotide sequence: TGCGCCAGCAGTGAGTCGAAGAGGACAGGGGTCATGAACACTGAAGCTTTCTTT. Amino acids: CASSESKRTGVMNTEAFF.

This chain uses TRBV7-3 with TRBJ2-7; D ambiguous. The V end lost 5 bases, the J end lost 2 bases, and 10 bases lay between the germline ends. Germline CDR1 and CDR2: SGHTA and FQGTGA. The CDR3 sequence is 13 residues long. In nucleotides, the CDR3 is TGTGCCAGCAGCGTAGGATCTACCTACGAGCAGTACTTC. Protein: CASSVGSTYEQYF.

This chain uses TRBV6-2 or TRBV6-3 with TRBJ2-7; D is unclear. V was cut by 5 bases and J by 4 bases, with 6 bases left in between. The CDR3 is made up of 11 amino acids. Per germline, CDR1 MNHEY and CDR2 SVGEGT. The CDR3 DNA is TGTGCCAGCAGTCAACGGTACGAGCAGTACTTC. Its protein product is CASSQRYEQYF.

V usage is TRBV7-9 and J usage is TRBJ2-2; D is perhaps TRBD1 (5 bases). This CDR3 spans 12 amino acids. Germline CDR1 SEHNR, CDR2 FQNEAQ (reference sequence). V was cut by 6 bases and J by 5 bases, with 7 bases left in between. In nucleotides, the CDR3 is TGTGCCAGCAGGGGGCTAACCGGGGAGCTGTTTTTT. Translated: CASRGLTGELFF.

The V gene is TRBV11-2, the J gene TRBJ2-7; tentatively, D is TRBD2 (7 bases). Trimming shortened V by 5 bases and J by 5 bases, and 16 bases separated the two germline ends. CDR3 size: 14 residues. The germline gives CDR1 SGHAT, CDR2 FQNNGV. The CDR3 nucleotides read TGTGCCAGCAGCCTGCGGGGGCGTGGGGACGAGCAGTACTTC. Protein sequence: CASSLRGRGDEQYF.

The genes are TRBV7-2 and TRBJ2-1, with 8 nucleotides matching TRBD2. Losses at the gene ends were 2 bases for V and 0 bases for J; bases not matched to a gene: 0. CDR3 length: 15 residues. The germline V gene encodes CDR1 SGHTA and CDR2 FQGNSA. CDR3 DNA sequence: TGTGCCAGCAGCTTAAGCGGGAGCTCCTACAATGAGCAGTTCTTC. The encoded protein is CASSLSGSSYNEQFF.

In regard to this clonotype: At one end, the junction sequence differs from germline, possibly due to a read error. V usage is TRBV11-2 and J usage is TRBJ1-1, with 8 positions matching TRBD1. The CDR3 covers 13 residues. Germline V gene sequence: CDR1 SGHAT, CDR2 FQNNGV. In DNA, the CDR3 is TGTGTCAGCAGCCCAATAAGGGCAGGGGGCGCTTTCTTT. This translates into CVSSPIRAGGAFF.

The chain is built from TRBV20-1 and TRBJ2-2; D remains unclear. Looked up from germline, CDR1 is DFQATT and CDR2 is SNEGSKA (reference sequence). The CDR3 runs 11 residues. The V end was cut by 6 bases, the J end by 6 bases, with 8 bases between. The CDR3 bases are TGCAGTGCCCAAGGACCCGGGGAGCTGTTTTTT. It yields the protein CSAQGPGELFF.

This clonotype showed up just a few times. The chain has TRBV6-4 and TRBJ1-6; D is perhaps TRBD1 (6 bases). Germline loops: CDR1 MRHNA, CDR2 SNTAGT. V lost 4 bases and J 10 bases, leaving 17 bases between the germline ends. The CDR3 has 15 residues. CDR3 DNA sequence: TGTGCCAGCAGTGCCTACTCAGGGGCAGAATCACCCCTCCACTTT. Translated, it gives CASSAYSGAESPLHF.

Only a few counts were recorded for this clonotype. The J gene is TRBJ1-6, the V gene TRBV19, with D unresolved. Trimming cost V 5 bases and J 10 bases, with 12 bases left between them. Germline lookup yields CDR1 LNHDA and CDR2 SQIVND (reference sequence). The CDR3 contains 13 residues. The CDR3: CASSQQNHSPLHF. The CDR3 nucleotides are TGTGCCAGTAGTCAACAAAATCACTCACCCCTCCACTTT.

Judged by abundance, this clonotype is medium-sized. The chain's CDR3 is CSALTPGLAGYEQYF. CDR3 DNA: TGCAGTGCGCTGACTCCGGGACTAGCGGGCTACGAGCAGTACTTC. The rearrangement joins TRBV20-1 to TRBJ2-7; 12 nucleotides match TRBD2. The germline V gene has CDR1 DFQATT and CDR2 SNEGSKA (reference sequence). With V trimmed by 6 bases and J by 3 bases, 9 bases remained unmatched. The CDR3 extends over 15 amino acids.

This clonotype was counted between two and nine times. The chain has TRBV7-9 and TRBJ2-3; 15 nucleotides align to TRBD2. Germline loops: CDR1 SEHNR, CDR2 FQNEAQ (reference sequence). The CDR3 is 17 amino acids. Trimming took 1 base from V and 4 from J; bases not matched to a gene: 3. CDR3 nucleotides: TGTGCCAGCAGCTTAGGGACTAGCGGGGGGGCGGCAGATACGCAGTATTTT. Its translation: CASSLGTSGGAADTQYF.

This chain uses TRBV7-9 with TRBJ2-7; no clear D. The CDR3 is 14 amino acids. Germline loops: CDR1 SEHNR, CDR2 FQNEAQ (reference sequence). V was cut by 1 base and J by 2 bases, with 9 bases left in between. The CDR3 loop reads CASSLGGRAYEQYF. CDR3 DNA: TGTGCCAGCAGCTTAGGAGGCCGCGCCTACGAGCAGTACTTC.

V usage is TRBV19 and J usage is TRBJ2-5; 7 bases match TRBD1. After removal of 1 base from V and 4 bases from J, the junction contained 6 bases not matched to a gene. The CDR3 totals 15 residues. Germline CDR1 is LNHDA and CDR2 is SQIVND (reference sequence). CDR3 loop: CASSIVGDRGETQYF. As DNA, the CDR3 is TGTGCCAGTAGTATAGTAGGGGACAGAGGAGAGACCCAGTACTTC. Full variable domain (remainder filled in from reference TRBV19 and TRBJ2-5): DGGITQSPKYLFRKEGQNVTLSCEQNLNHDAMYWYRQDPGQGLRLIYYSQIVNDFQKGDIAEGYSVSREKKESFPLTVTSAQKNPTAFYLCASSIVGDRGETQYFGPGTRLLVL.

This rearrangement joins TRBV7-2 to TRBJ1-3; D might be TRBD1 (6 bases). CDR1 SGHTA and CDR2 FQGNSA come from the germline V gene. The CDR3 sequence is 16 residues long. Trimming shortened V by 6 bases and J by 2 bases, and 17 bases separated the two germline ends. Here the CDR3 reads CASSHFPGAAGNTIYF. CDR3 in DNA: TGTGCCAGCAGTCATTTTCCGGGGGCCGCTGGAAACACCATATATTTT.

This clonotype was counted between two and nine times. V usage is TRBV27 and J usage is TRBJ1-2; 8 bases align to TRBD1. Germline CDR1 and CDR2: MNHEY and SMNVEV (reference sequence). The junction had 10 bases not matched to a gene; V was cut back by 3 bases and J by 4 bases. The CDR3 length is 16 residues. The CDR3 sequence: CASSLSPGQDLYGYTF. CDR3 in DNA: TGTGCCAGCAGTTTGTCGCCGGGACAGGATCTCTATGGCTACACCTTC.

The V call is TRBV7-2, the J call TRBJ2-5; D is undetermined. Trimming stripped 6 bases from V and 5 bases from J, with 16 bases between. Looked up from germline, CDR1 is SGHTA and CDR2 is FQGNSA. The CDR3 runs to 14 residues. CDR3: CASSLHIRGETQYF. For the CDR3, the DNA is TGTGCCAGCAGTCTCCACATACGTGGGGAGACCCAGTACTTC.

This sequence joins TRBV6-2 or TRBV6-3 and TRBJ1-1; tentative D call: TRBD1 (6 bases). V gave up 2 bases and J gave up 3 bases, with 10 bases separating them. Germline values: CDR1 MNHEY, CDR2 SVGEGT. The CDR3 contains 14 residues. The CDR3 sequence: CASSYGGVDTEAFF. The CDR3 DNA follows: TGTGCCAGCAGTTACGGGGGCGTCGACACTGAAGCTTTCTTT.

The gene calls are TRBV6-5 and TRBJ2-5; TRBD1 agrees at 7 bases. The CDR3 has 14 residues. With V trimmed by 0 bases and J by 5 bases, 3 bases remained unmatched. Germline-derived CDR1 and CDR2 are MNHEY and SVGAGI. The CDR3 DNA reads TGTGCCAGCAGTTACTCGGTCAGGGGGGAGACCCAGTACTTC. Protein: CASSYSVRGETQYF.

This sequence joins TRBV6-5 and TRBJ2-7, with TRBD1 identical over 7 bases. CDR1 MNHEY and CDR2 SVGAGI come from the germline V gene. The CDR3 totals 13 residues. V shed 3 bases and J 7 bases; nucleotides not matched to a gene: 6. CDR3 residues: CASSYEDRREQYF. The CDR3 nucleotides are TGTGCCAGCAGTTATGAGGACAGGCGGGAGCAGTACTTC.

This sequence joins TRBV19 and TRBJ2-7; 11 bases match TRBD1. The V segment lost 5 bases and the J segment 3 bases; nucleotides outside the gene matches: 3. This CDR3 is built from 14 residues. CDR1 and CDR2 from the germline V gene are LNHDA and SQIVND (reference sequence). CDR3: CASSSGTGGYEQYF. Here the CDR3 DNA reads TGTGCCAGTAGTTCGGGGACAGGGGGCTACGAGCAGTACTTC.

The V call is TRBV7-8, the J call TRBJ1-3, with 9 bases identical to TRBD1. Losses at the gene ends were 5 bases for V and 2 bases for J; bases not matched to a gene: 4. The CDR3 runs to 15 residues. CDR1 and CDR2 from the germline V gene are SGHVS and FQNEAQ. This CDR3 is CASSPQGAAGNTIYF. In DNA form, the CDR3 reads TGTGCCAGCAGCCCACAGGGGGCAGCTGGAAACACCATATATTTT.

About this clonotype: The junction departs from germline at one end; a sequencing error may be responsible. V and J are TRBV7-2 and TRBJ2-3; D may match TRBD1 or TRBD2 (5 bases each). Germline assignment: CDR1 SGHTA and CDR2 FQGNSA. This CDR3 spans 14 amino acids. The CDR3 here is CASSSPVVDGRGDF. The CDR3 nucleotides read TGTGCCAGCAGCTCCCCGGTCGTAGACGGAAGAGGGGATTTT.